One and the same sample provided the 17 T cell receptor beta chains below, sequenced in a study of post-analysis software for immune sequencing data. Findings and limits, study-wide: Patients carried roughly 5 TRBV segments more frequently than controls did, and TRBV5-6, TRBV5-1 and TRBV20-1 were among them.

Their target antigens are unknown. Sequencing libraries made from TCR beta cDNA carried unique molecular identifiers. TCRdb reprocessed the PCR reads via MiXCR and lists one record per CDR3 protein. The data show roughly 800,000 distinct CDR3 sequences, with about 53% seen just once and 4.6% held by the top ten. The sequencing sample was made of blood. The receptors here all came from a girl aged 5-17 years with multiple sclerosis.

The rearrangement uses TRBV2 and TRBJ1-2; 7 positions agree with TRBD1. CDR1 and CDR2 (germline): SNHLY, FYNNEI. V was pared by 4 bases and J by 5 bases, with 4 bases of the junction left unmatched. The CDR3 contains 13 residues. As DNA, the CDR3 is TGTGCCAGCAGTGCACAGGGGAAGTATGGCTACACCTTC. As protein: CASSAQGKYGYTF. The whole variable domain, remainder taken from reference TRBV2 and TRBJ1-2, is EPEVTQTPSHQVTQMGQEVILRCVPISNHLYFYWYRQILGQKVEFLVSFYNNEISEKSEIFDDQFSVERPDGSNFTLKIRSTKLEDSAMYFCASSAQGKYGYTFGSGTRLTVV.

In this sample, this clonotype turned up a few times. The genes are TRBV7-9 and TRBJ2-7; TRBD2 might be the D (5 bases). Trimming shortened V by 5 bases and J by 3 bases, and 20 bases separated the two germline ends. This CDR3 has 16 residues. Per germline, CDR1 SEHNR and CDR2 FQNEAQ (reference sequence). Written as DNA, the CDR3 is TGTGCCAGCAGCCAACCTCCGCCGGGAACATACTACGAGCAGTACTTC. Translated: CASSQPPPGTYYEQYF.

This chain links TRBV29-1 with TRBJ1-2; TRBD1 matches 7 bases. Germline CDR1 SQVTM, CDR2 ANQGSEA. The trim removed 7 bases at V and 8 bases at J, leaving 10 bases unmatched. This CDR3 region has 12 residues. This CDR3 is CSAHPTGYGYTF. The CDR3 DNA is TGCAGCGCGCATCCGACAGGGTACGGCTACACCTTC.

The chain joins TRBV20-1 to TRBJ2-3; D gene unclear. Germline CDR1 is DFQATT and CDR2 is SNEGSKA (reference sequence). The CDR3 sequence is 13 residues long. V gave up 3 bases and J gave up 2 bases, with 9 bases separating them. The CDR3 nucleotides read TGCAGTGCTAGTCCCCTCACCACAGATACGCAGTATTTT. The encoded protein is CSASPLTTDTQYF.

The chain is built from TRBV5-1 and TRBJ2-5, with 8 bases fitting TRBD2. V dropped 1 base and J dropped 13; count of bases not matched to a gene: 15. The length of the CDR3 is 15 residues. The germline CDR1 and CDR2 sequences are SGHRS and YFSETQ. The CDR3 region is CASSLITSGTPVPYF. The CDR3 DNA is TGCGCCAGCAGCTTGATTACTAGCGGTACCCCCGTTCCGTACTTC.

This clonotype was seen a few times. CDR3 DNA sequence: TGTGCCAGCAGCTCCCCCCAGGGTTACGGACTAGCGGGGCCATCCTACGAGCAGTACTTC. Translation: CASSSPQGYGLAGPSYEQYF. J is TRBJ2-7 and V is TRBV7-2, with TRBD2 identical over 12 bases. The CDR3 runs to 20 residues. Per germline, CDR1 SGHTA and CDR2 FQGNSA. V dropped 4 bases and J dropped 1; count of bases not matched to a gene: 17.

CDR3 sequence: CASRDRVNYGYTF. CDR3 nucleotides: TGTGCCAGCCGGGACAGGGTTAACTATGGCTACACCTTC. This rearrangement joins TRBV3-1 to TRBJ1-2; the match to TRBD1 covers 9 bases. Germline CDR1 LGHDT, CDR2 YNNKEL (reference sequence). The ends lost 8 bases at V and 1 base at J; junction bases unmatched: 2. The CDR3 runs to 13 residues.

There are a few counts of this clonotype. This chain uses TRBV29-1 with TRBJ2-7; D call uncertain. The DNA end is more similar to TRBJ2-5, so the J call may be wrong. This CDR3 is built from 10 residues. Per germline, CDR1 SQVTM and CDR2 ANQGSEA. CDR3 DNA: TGCGGCTTTCTTCGGGAGACCCAGTACTTC. It encodes CGFLRETQYF.

In nucleotides, the CDR3 is TGTGCCACCGACCAAGCGGGCCTCTCCTACGAGCAGTACTTC. It translates to CATDQAGLSYEQYF. J is TRBJ2-7 and V is TRBV6-1; maybe TRBD2 (6 bases). The CDR3 runs to 14 residues. Per the germline V gene, CDR1 is MNHNS and CDR2 is SASEGT. The V end lost 10 bases, the J end lost 0 bases, and 16 bases lay between the germline ends.

This rearrangement joins TRBV5-1 to TRBJ2-7; D is uncertain. In germline, CDR1 is SGHRS, CDR2 YFSETQ. Trimming removed 7 bases from V and 3 bases from J, with 23 bases in between. The CDR3 is 16 residues long. CDR3 nucleotides: TGCGCCAGCGCGCTCCGTCTGGCAATAGGGCACTACGAGCAGTACTTC. Encoded protein: CASALRLAIGHYEQYF.

CDR3 DNA: TGTGCCAGCAGCTCCTCCCCGGGACAGGTGGGAGCAGACATTCAGTACTTC. Translated, it gives CASSSSPGQVGADIQYF. V and J are TRBV7-2 and TRBJ2-4; 8 bases line up with TRBD1. After removal of 4 bases from V and 8 bases from J, the junction contained 16 bases not matched to a gene. CDR1 is SGHTA, CDR2 FQGNSA, per germline. The CDR3 contains 17 residues.

The rearrangement joins TRBV7-9 to TRBJ2-7; 9 bases map to TRBD2. CDR1 and CDR2 (germline): SEHNR, FQNEAQ (reference sequence). This CDR3 is 16 amino acids long. The junction had 15 bases not matched to a gene; V was cut back by 6 bases and J by 6 bases. CDR3 in amino acids: CASRSNSGRSTVEQYF. CDR3 DNA sequence: TGTGCCAGCAGAAGCAATAGCGGGAGAAGTACTGTCGAGCAGTACTTC.

The chain has TRBV29-1 and TRBJ2-1; the D gene could be TRBD1 or TRBD2 (5 bases each). The CDR3 has 13 amino acids. The germline CDR1 and CDR2 sequences are SQVTM and ANQGSEA. The V gene lost 7 bases and the J gene lost 1 base, with 11 bases spanning the gap. The CDR3, as DNA: TGCAGCGCCGGGACCGCGTCCTACAATGAGCAGTTCTTC. It specifies CSAGTASYNEQFF.

This clonotype has more than one count but fewer than ten. The chain is built from TRBV6-6 and TRBJ2-3; TRBD2 agrees at 12 bases. V was pared by 6 bases and J by 4 bases, with 2 bases of the junction left unmatched. CDR1 and CDR2 from the germline V gene are MNHNY and SVGAGI (reference sequence). This CDR3 is 14 amino acids long. The CDR3 DNA follows: TGTGCCAGCAGACCTAGCGGGGGGGCAGATACGCAGTATTTT. Protein sequence: CASRPSGGADTQYF.

There are a few counts of this clonotype. This rearrangement joins TRBV29-1 to TRBJ2-1; TRBD1 aligns across 7 bases. The CDR3 is 13 residues long. Germline V CDR1 and CDR2: SQVTM, ANQGSEA. V lost 4 bases to trimming and J lost 4 bases; unmatched junction nucleotides: 4. CDR3 coding DNA: TGCAGCGTTGTAGACAGGGTTTACAATGAGCAGTTCTTC. Translated, it gives CSVVDRVYNEQFF.

About this clonotype: The junction shows a germline mismatch at one end, possibly a read error. The J gene is TRBJ2-1, the V gene TRBV4-1; 7 bases map to TRBD2. The CDR3 contains 16 residues. CDR1 and CDR2 (germline): MGHRA, YSYEKL. CDR3 bases: TGCGCCAGCAGCCAAGGTAGCGGGTATGAAGTAAATGAGCAGTTCTTT. Translated, it gives CASSQGSGYEVNEQFF.

A remark on this clonotype: One junction end does not reproduce the germline sequence, and a read error may be involved. This chain joins TRBV9 and TRBJ2-5, with 7 nucleotides matching TRBD2. Germline V CDR1 and CDR2: SGDLS, YYNGEE. This CDR3 comprises 16 residues. CDR3 DNA: TGTGTCAGCAGCGTATCGAGCGGGGAGCGCTACAATGAGCAGTACTTC. It translates to CVSSVSSGERYNEQYF.